Here is one T cell receptor beta chain with its context. Its target is not known. This record comes from a study of shared clonotypes between healthy human individuals. Study-level points and caveats: A reduction in generation probabilities was seen for non-shared clonotypes relative to those shared by all four donors. Limited genetic and exposure-history diversity came from having few donors.

CD45RO-negative CD8 cells positively selected for CCR7 made up the naive population, which excluded terminally differentiated effector memory CD45RA+ cells. CDR3 size: 15 residues. Germline V gene data show CDR1 as MNHEY and CDR2 as SMNVEV (reference sequence). Trimming shortened V by 4 bases and J by 10 bases, and 20 bases separated the two germline ends. Data came from immunoSEQ multiplex PCR; TCRdb stores just in-frame clones and leaves some out. This sample has about 2.2 million clones, with roughly 91% found just once. Sequenced input: naive CD8+ T cells from PBMCs. This chain links TRBV27 with TRBJ2-1; a weak D match, TRBD2 (6 bases). The TCR was taken from a man younger than 30 in good health. Some clones in this sample may be carry-over from other donors' samples. The CDR3 nucleotides read TGTGCCAGCAGTTCTATTAGCGGAGTCGGGTGGGAGCAGTTCTTC. Amino acid sequence: CASSSISGVGWEQFF.